This note documents a single T cell receptor beta chain sequence. The antigen remains unidentified. Germline CDR1 MNHEY, CDR2 SVGEGT. J was trimmed by 10 bases and V by 10 bases; bases with no gene match: 17. The length of the CDR3 is 14 residues. TCRdb reprocessed the multiplex PCR reads via MiXCR and lists one record per CDR3 protein. The sample has some 170,000 distinct CDR3 sequences, about 33% seen once. This sample is drawn from a study of breast tumors, draining lymph nodes, adjacent tissues. The lymph nodes were axillary draining lymph nodes from breast cancer patients. Study-wide findings and caveats: The data were judged consistent with most tumor T cells coming from lymph node and expanding in tumor. Tumor TCR diversity was below lymph nodes but above nontumor tissue. Data only fit, rather than demonstrated, lymph node origin of most tumor T cells.

Sequencing used axillary lymph node tissue. The gene calls are TRBV6-2 or TRBV6-3 and TRBJ1-1; TRBD1 matches at 8 bases. This clonotype was sampled from a female donor with breast cancer. Some clones in this sample may be carry-over from other donors' samples. The CDR3 region is CAITGIRDRGRAFF. The CDR3 DNA reads as TGTGCCATCACCGGAATCAGAGACAGGGGTCGAGCTTTCTTT.